Listed below are T cell receptor beta chains from one sample, sequenced in a study of cytomegalovirus exposure and HLA in healthy donors. The repertoire was sequenced with immunoSEQ multiplex PCR; TCRdb's copy has only in-frame clones and lacks some. This sample has around 150,000 clones, with over 70% found just once. The sequenced sample was PBMCs. The receptors were gathered from a man in his forties in good health and CMV-seropositive. Each CDR3 is given with its conserved first and last residue. A D gene is named only where the DNA matches it firmly. Part of the rows lack a size; the others show once, few, many or a class for expanded clones.

CDR3nt: TGTGCCTGGAGCGACTCCCGCGGGAGGGCCTCCTACGAGCAGTACTTC
CDR3aa: CAWSDSRGRASYEQYF
v_gene: TRBV30
d_gene: TRBD2
abundance: few
j_gene: TRBJ2-7

CDR3nt: TGTGCCAGCAGCTTTCTAGCGGGGAACACCGGGGAGCTGTTTTTT
CDR3aa: CASSFLAGNTGELFF
v_gene: TRBV11-2
d_gene: TRBD2
abundance: few
j_gene: TRBJ2-2

CDR3nt: TGTGCCAGCAGCTTGGAGGGGGCCCAAGAGACCCAGTACTTC
CDR3aa: CASSLEGAQETQYF
v_gene: TRBV7-9
d_gene: .
abundance: .
j_gene: TRBJ2-5

CDR3nt: TGCAGCGTGGCTGAGGGAACGGCGTCCCACGAGCAGTACTTC
CDR3aa: CSVAEGTASHEQYF
v_gene: TRBV29-1
d_gene: .
abundance: .
j_gene: TRBJ2-7

CDR3nt: TGCAGCGCAACACCGGGACAGTCTGAAGCTTTCTTT
CDR3aa: CSATPGQSEAFF
v_gene: TRBV29-1
d_gene: TRBD1
abundance: .
j_gene: TRBJ1-1

CDR3nt: TGTGCCAGCAAGGTGGGCAGGGATGTAACTAATGAAAAACTGTTTTTT
CDR3aa: CASKVGRDVTNEKLFF
v_gene: TRBV6-6
d_gene: .
abundance: .
j_gene: TRBJ1-4

CDR3nt: TGTGCCAGCAGCTTACGTCAGGGAAGTTTCGAGCAGTTCTTC
CDR3aa: CASSLRQGSFEQFF
v_gene: TRBV7-2
d_gene: .
abundance: .
j_gene: TRBJ2-1

CDR3nt: TGTGCCGTCCGCCGGGACAGGGAAAAGAGTCAGCCCCAGCATTTT
CDR3aa: CAVRRDREKSQPQHF
v_gene: TRBV6-1
d_gene: TRBD1
abundance: .
j_gene: TRBJ1-5

CDR3nt: TGTGCCAGCAGCTTAGCAGGGGACCATCAGCCCCAGCATTTT
CDR3aa: CASSLAGDHQPQHF
v_gene: TRBV5-4
d_gene: .
abundance: .
j_gene: TRBJ1-5

CDR3nt: TGTGCCAGCAGCTTCCGGGGGGATAGCCGGCATGAGCAGTTCTTC
CDR3aa: CASSFRGDSRHEQFF
v_gene: TRBV9
d_gene: TRBD2
abundance: .
j_gene: TRBJ2-1

CDR3nt: TGTGCCAGCAGCCAAGAACGCGGGCCTTCTGGGGCCAACGTCCTGACTTTC
CDR3aa: CASSQERGPSGANVLTF
v_gene: TRBV4-2
d_gene: .
abundance: .
j_gene: TRBJ2-6

CDR3nt: TGTGCCAGCGCCGGCTATGGCTACACCTTC
CDR3aa: CASAGYGYTF
v_gene: TRBV2
d_gene: .
abundance: .
j_gene: TRBJ1-2

CDR3nt: TGTGCCAGCAGACCGGGGGACAGGGGGAGAACCGGGGAGCTGTTTTTT
CDR3aa: CASRPGDRGRTGELFF
v_gene: TRBV28
d_gene: TRBD1
abundance: .
j_gene: TRBJ2-2

CDR3nt: TGTGCCAGCAGCTTGGAGGGAGCAGCCTTGAACACTGAAGCTTTCTTT
CDR3aa: CASSLEGAALNTEAFF
v_gene: TRBV5-8
d_gene: .
abundance: .
j_gene: TRBJ1-1

CDR3nt: TGTGCTAGTGGTTTGGCGGCCGGGACAGGCTACTACGAGCAGTACTTC
CDR3aa: CASGLAAGTGYYEQYF
v_gene: TRBV12-5
d_gene: TRBD1
abundance: .
j_gene: TRBJ2-7

CDR3nt: TGTGCCAGTAGTATAGGCGGGCAGCCCCAGCATTTT
CDR3aa: CASSIGGQPQHF
v_gene: TRBV19
d_gene: .
abundance: .
j_gene: TRBJ1-5

CDR3nt: TGTGCCACTCCGAGGGAATGGGGGACAGACGAGCAGTACTTC
CDR3aa: CATPREWGTDEQYF
v_gene: TRBV6-1
d_gene: TRBD1
abundance: .
j_gene: TRBJ2-7

CDR3nt: TGTGCCAGCAGTTTTCGTCTCAGGGACAGGGCCCTCCACTCCTACAATGAGCAGTTCTTC
CDR3aa: CASSFRLRDRALHSYNEQFF
v_gene: TRBV27
d_gene: TRBD1
abundance: .
j_gene: TRBJ2-1

CDR3nt: TGTGCCAGTAGTTCCCGGGAGGCGCAGTACTTC
CDR3aa: CASSSREAQYF
v_gene: TRBV19
d_gene: TRBD2
abundance: few
j_gene: TRBJ2-7

CDR3nt: TGTGCCAGCTCATCGACTAGCGGGGGGGCCGGGGAGCAGTTCTTC
CDR3aa: CASSSTSGGAGEQFF
v_gene: TRBV18
d_gene: TRBD2
abundance: .
j_gene: TRBJ2-1

CDR3nt: TGCGCCAGCAGCTTCGGCGGGAGCTCCGGGGAGCTGTTTTTT
CDR3aa: CASSFGGSSGELFF
v_gene: TRBV5-1
d_gene: TRBD2
abundance: few
j_gene: TRBJ2-2

CDR3nt: TGTGCCAGCAGTGGGGGGACAGCCTTGGGGACCCTCCACTTT
CDR3aa: CASSGGTALGTLHF
v_gene: TRBV6-5
d_gene: TRBD1
abundance: .
j_gene: TRBJ1-6

CDR3nt: TGTGCCAGCAGCTGGGGAGCGAACACCGGGGAGCTGTTTTTT
CDR3aa: CASSWGANTGELFF
v_gene: TRBV5-6
d_gene: .
abundance: once
j_gene: TRBJ2-2

CDR3nt: TGTGCCAGCAGCGTAACCCCCAGGGTTGGAGATACGCAGTATTTT
CDR3aa: CASSVTPRVGDTQYF
v_gene: TRBV9
d_gene: .
abundance: .
j_gene: TRBJ2-3

CDR3nt: TGTGCCAGCAGTTACTCGATTCAGAATGAAAAACTGTTTTTT
CDR3aa: CASSYSIQNEKLFF
v_gene: TRBV6-5
d_gene: .
abundance: .
j_gene: TRBJ1-4

CDR3nt: TGTGCCAGCAGCCGGCTGGGGGGAAACACTGAAGCTTTCTTT
CDR3aa: CASSRLGGNTEAFF
v_gene: TRBV7-9
d_gene: .
abundance: few
j_gene: TRBJ1-1